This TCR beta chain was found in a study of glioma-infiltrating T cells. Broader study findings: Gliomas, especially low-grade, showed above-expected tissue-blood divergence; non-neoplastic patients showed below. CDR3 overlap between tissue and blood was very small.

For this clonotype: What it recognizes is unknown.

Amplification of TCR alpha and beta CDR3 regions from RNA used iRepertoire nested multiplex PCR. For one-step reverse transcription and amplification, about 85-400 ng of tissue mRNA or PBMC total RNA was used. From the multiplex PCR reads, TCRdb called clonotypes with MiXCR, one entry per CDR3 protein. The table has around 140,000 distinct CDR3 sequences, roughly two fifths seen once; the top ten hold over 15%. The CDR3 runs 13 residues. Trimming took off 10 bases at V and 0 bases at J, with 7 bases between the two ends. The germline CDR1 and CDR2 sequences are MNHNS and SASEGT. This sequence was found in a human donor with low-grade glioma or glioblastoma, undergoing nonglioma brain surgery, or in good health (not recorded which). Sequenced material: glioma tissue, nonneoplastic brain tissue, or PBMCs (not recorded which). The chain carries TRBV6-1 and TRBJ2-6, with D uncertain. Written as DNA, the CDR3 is TGTGCCACCCTGGCCTCTGGGGCCAACGTCCTGACTTTC. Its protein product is CATLASGANVLTF.